The entry below describes one T cell receptor beta chain. Its target is unknown. This entry belongs to a study of Ad26.COV2.S vaccination and SARS-CoV-2 variants. General study findings and limits: Total T cell responses, in the TCR breadth and depth analyses, may have been underestimated.

The ends lost 5 bases at V and 0 bases at J; junction bases unmatched: 6. Germline V CDR1 and CDR2: SGHTA, FQGNSA. The CDR3 consists of 16 residues. The method was immunoSEQ multiplex PCR; TCRdb's version includes in-frame clones alone and lacks a portion of them. Of around 300,000 clones detected, approximately 90% appear once; the ten largest clones hold approximately 5.9%. The treatment is: over 15 received Ad26.COV2.S at low or high dose, single or two shots; several received placebo; per-sample allocation not given. Sample collection was performed on day 63 after the first vaccine or placebo injection.

The sample here was peripheral blood, taken in a trial of Ad26.COV2.S vaccine versus placebo. This clonotype was obtained from a person aged 18-65 years who received the Ad26.COV2.S COVID-19 vaccine or a placebo. The chain carries TRBV7-2 and TRBJ2-3; TRBD2 agrees at 9 bases. The CDR3 is CASSTGTSLSTDTQYF. The CDR3 DNA follows: TGTGCCAGCAGCACCGGGACTAGCCTAAGCACAGATACGCAGTATTTT.